The TCR beta chain under discussion was sequenced for a study of post-analysis software for immune sequencing data. Overall study context: The cohort encompassed relapsing-remitting, secondary progressive and progressive-relapsing multiple sclerosis disease courses.

As concerns this clonotype: Antigen unknown.

The V and J ends lost 2 bases and 0 bases, in that order; junction bases with no gene match: 7. Germline CDR1 ENHRY, CDR2 SYGVKD. CDR3 size: 16 residues. Prepared libraries of TCR beta cDNA carried unique molecular identifiers. Once about 0.9 to 11 million T cells were used, roughly 0.5 million cDNA molecules resulted. TCRdb re-derived calls from the PCR reads in MiXCR, one entry per CDR3 protein. The profile shows some 260,000 distinct CDR3 sequences, less than 40% of them singletons. Study-wide points: Samples made in the same batch grouped tightly together by F measure. Patients had higher frequencies than controls of roughly five TRBV segments, including TRBV5-6, TRBV5-1 and TRBV20-1.

Specimen: blood. The receptor was derived from a girl aged 10 to 17 with multiple sclerosis. This sequence joins TRBV10-3 and TRBJ2-7; 7 bases line up with TRBD2. CDR3 in DNA: TGTGCCATCAGTGAGGGCCCTGGCGGGGGCTCCTACGAGCAGTACTTC. Encoded protein: CAISEGPGGGSYEQYF.